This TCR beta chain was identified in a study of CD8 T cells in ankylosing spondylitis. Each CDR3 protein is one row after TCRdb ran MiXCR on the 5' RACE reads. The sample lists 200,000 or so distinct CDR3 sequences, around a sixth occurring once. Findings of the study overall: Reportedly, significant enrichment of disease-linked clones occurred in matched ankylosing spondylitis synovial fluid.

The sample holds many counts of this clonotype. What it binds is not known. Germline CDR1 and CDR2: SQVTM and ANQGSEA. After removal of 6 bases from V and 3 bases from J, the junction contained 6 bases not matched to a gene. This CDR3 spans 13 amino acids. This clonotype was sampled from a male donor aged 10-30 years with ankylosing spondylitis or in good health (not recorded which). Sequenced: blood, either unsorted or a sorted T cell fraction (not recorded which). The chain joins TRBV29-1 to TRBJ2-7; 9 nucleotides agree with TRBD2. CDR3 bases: TGCAGCGTCCGGACTAGCGCGAACTACGAGCAGTACTTC. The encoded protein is CSVRTSANYEQYF.